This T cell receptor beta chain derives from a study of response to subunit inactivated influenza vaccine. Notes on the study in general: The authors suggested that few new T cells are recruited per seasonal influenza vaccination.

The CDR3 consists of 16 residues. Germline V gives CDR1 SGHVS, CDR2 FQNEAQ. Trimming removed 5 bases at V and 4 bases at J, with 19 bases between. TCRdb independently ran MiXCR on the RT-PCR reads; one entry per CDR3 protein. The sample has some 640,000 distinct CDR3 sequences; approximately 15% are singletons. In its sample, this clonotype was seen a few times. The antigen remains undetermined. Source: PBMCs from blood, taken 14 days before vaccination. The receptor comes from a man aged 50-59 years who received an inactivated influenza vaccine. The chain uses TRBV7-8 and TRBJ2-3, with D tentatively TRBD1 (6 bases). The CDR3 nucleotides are TGTGCCAGCAGCCCGCGAGGGTCAGGGGTTGCAGATACGCAGTATTTT. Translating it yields CASSPRGSGVADTQYF.